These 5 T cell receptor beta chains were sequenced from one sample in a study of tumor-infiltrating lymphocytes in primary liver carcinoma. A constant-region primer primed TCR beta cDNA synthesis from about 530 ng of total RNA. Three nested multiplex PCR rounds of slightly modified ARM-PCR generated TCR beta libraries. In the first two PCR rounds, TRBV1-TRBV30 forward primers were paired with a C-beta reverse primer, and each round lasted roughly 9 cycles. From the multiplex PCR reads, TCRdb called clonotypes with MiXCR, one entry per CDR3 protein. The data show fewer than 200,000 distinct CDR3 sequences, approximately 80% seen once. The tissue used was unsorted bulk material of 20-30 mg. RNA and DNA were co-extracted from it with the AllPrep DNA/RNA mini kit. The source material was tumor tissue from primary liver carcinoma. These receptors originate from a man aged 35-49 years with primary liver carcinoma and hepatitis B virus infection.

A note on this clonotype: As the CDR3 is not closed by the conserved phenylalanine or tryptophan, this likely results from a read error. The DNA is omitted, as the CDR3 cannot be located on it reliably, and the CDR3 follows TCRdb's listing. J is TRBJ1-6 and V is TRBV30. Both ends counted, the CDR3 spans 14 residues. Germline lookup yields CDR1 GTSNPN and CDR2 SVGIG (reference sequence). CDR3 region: CAWSVTRPRSPIHL.

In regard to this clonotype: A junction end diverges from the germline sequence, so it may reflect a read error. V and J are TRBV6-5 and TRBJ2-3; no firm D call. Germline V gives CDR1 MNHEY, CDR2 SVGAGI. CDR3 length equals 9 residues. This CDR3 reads CGNGPPPDF. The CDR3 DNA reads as TGTGGCAACGGGCCCCCCCCGGATTTC.

CDR3 in DNA: TGTGCCCGGGCGGGGGACCGACGAGCCTCGCAGTTCTTC. Its protein product is CARAGDRRASQFF. V usage is TRBV30 and J usage is TRBJ2-1; 7 nucleotides align to TRBD2. This CDR3 region has 13 residues. The V and J ends lost 8 bases and 12 bases, in that order; junction bases with no gene match: 16. Germline CDR1 and CDR2: GTSNPN and SVGIG (reference sequence).

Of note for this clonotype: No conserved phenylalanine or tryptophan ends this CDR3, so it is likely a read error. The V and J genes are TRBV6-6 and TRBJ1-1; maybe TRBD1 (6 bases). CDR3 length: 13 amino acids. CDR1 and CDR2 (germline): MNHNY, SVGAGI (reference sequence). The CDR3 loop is CDSRPPGVTEAFL. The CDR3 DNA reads TGTGACAGCAGACCCCCAGGGGTCACTGAAGCTTTCCTT.

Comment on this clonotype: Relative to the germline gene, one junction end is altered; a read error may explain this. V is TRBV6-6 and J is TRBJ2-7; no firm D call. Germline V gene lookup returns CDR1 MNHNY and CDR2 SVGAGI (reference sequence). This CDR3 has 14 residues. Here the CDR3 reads CASSIAGLAYQQYF. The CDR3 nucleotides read TGTGCCAGCAGCATAGCTGGCTTGGCCTACCAGCAGTACTTC.